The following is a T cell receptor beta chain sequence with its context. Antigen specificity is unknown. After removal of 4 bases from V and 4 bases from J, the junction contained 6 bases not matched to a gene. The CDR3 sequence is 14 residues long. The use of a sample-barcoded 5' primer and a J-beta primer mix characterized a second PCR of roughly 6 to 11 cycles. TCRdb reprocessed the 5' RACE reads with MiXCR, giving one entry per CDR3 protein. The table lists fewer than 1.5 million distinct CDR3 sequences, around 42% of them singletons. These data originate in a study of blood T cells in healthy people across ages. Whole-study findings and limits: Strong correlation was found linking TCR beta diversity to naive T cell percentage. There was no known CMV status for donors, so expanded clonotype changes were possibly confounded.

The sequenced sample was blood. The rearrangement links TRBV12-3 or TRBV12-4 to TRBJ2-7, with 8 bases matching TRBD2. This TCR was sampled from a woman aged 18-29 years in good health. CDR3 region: CASSYGTRAYEQYF. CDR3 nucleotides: TGTGCCAGCAGTTACGGGACTAGGGCTTACGAGCAGTACTTC.